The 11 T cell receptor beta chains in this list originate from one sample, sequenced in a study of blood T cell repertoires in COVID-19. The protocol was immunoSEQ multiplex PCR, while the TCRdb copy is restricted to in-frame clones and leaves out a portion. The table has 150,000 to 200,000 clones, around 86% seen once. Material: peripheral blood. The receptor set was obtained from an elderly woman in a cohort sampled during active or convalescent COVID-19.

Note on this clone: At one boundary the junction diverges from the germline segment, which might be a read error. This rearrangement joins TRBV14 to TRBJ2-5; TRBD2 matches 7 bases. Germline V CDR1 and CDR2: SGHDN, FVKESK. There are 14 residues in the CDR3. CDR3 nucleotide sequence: TGTGCCAGCAGCCAAAGGGACTACCAGGAGACCCAGTACTTC. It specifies CASSQRDYQETQYF.

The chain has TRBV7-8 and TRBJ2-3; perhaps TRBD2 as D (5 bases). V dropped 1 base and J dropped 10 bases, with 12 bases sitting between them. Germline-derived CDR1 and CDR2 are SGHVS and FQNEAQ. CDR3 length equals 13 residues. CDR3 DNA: TGTGCCAGCAGCTTAGGTACCCGGGAATCGCAGTATTTT. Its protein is CASSLGTRESQYF.

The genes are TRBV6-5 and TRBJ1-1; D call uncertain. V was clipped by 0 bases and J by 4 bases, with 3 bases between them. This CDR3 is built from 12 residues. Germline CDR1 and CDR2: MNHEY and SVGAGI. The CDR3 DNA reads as TGTGCCAGCAGTTACTCGGCCACTGAAGCTTTCTTT. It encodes CASSYSATEAFF.

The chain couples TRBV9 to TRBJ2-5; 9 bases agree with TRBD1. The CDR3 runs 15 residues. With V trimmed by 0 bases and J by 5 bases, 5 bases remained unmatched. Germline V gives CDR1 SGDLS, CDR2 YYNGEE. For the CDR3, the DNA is TGTGCCAGCAGCGTAGGGAACAGGGGGCAGGAGACCCAGTACTTC. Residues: CASSVGNRGQETQYF.

The CDR3 is CASSYGSAGGLDTQYF. The DNA of the CDR3 is TGTGCCAGCAGTTACGGATCGGCGGGGGGGCTTGATACGCAGTATTTT. The gene calls are TRBV6-2 or TRBV6-3 and TRBJ2-3, with 9 bases lining up with TRBD2. V trimming: 2 bases; J trimming: 6 bases; junction bases outside the gene matches: 9. This CDR3 spans 16 amino acids. The germline V gene encodes CDR1 MNHEY and CDR2 SVGEGT.

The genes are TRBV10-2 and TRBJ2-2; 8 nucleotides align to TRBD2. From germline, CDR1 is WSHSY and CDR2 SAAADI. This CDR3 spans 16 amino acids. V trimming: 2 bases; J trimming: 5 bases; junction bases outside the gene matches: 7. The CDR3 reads CASSERRGAGTGELFF. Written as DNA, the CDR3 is TGCGCCAGCAGTGAGAGGCGGGGGGCGGGTACCGGGGAGCTGTTTTTT.

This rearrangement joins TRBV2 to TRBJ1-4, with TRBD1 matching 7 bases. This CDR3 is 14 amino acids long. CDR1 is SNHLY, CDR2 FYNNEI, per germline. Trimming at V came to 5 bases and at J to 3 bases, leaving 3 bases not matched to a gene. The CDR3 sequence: CASSPDRANEKLFF. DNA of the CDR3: TGTGCCAGCAGTCCTGACAGGGCTAATGAAAAACTGTTTTTT.

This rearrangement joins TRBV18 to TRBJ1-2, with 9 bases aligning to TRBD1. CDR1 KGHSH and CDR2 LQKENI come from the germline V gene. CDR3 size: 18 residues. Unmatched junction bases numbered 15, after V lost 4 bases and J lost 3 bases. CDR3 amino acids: CASSLVPDRGRSDYGYTF. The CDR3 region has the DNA TGTGCCAGCTCACTAGTCCCCGACAGGGGGAGGTCGGACTATGGCTACACCTTC. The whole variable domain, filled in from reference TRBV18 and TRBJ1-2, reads NAGVMQNPRHLVRRRGQEARLRCSPMKGHSHVYWYRQLPEEGLKFMVYLQKENIIDESGMPKERFSAEFPKEGPSILRIQQVVRGDSAAYFCASSLVPDRGRSDYGYTFGSGTRLTVV.

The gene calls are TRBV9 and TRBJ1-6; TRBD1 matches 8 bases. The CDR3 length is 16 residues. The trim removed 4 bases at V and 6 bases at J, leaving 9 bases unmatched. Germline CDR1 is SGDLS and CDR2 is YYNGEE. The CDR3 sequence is CASSTTQGQVNSPLHF. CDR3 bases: TGTGCCAGCAGCACCACCCAGGGACAGGTTAATTCACCCCTCCACTTT. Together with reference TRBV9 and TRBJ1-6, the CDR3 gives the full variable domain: DSGVTQTPKHLITATGQRVTLRCSPRSGDLSVYWYQQSLDQGLQFLIQYYNGEERAKGNILERFSAQQFPDLHSELNLSSLELGDSALYFCASSTTQGQVNSPLHFGNGTRLTVT.

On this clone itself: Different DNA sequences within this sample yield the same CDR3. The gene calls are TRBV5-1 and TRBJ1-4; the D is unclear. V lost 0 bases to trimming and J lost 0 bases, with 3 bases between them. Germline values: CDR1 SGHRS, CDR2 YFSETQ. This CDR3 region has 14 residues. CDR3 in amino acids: CASSLDSTNEKLFF. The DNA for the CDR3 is TGCGCCAGCAGCTTGGACTCAACTAATGAAAAACTGTTTTTT.

The CDR3 sequence: CASSPREEYGYTF. In DNA, the CDR3 is TGCGCCAGCAGCCCCCGGGAGGAGTATGGCTACACCTTC. The chain has TRBV4-1 and TRBJ1-2; no definite D call. Germline loops: CDR1 MGHRA, CDR2 YSYEKL. V gave up 4 bases and J gave up 5 bases, with 11 bases separating them. The CDR3 extends over 13 amino acids.